The source of this T cell receptor (beta chain) is a study of blood T cell repertoires in COVID-19. The wider study: COVID-19 samples, acute and convalescent, were from the United States, Italy and Spain. Nucleic acid was either cDNA or gDNA, and it came from T cells, B-cell-depleted T cells, or PBMCs.

Trimming took off 7 bases at V and 3 bases at J, with 19 bases between the two ends. From germline, CDR1 is LNHDA and CDR2 SQIVND (reference sequence). The CDR3 spans 16 residues. Source study methods: Reference gene primer amplification yielded estimated nucleated cell counts. The method was immunoSEQ multiplex PCR; TCRdb's version includes in-frame clones alone and lacks a portion of them. The V and J calls and clone size are taken from that table; D and trimming were inferred from the DNA. The sample consists of more than 90,000 clones, roughly 85% of them appearing once. This clone was observed a handful of times.

The chain combines TRBV19 with TRBJ1-5, with D uncertain. Input material: peripheral blood. This clonotype was obtained from a woman aged 70-85 years with active or convalescent COVID-19. DNA for the CDR3: TGTGCCAGTATCAAAGACGGCCTACTAAACAATCAGCCCCAGCATTTT. It translates to CASIKDGLLNNQPQHF. The full variable domain, completed using reference TRBV19 and TRBJ1-5, is DGGITQSPKYLFRKEGQNVTLSCEQNLNHDAMYWYRQDPGQGLRLIYYSQIVNDFQKGDIAEGYSVSREKKESFPLTVTSAQKNPTAFYLCASIKDGLLNNQPQHFGDGTRLSIL.